A selection of T cell receptor beta chains follows, all from one sample in a study of human T cells and chemical hapten exposure. MiXCR was run by TCRdb on the RACE reads, yielding one entry per CDR3 protein. The sample consists of roughly 180,000 distinct CDR3 sequences, about 22% of them appearing once. The sample was whole blood, taken in connection with sensitization to the hapten diphenylcyclopropenone (DPC). These receptors were obtained from a woman between 45 and 60 years old with alopecia areata. Some clones in this sample may be carry-over from other donors' samples. Both conserved end residues are part of each CDR3. D genes are given only for firm matches. Rows give clone size only sometimes, using once, few, many, or a class for an expanded clone.

CDR3 DNA: TGCAGTGCCGAGGTGAGAAGCGGGAGTTCCAATGAGCAGTTCTTC
CDR3 protein: CSAEVRSGSSNEQFF
V gene: TRBV20-1
D gene: TRBD2
clone size: few
J gene: TRBJ2-1

CDR3 DNA: TGTGCCAGCAGCTGGATGGGTAGCACAGGCAAAAACATTCAGTACTTC
CDR3 protein: CASSWMGSTGKNIQYF
V gene: TRBV7-9
D gene: NA
clone size: NA
J gene: TRBJ2-4

CDR3 DNA: TGTGCCAGCAGCTTAGTTAAGGGAGGGCCGAAGGAGACCCAGTACTTC
CDR3 protein: CASSLVKGGPKETQYF
V gene: TRBV13
D gene: TRBD2
clone size: NA
J gene: TRBJ2-5

CDR3 DNA: TGCAGTGCCCCTAGCGGGAGGGGAGATACGCAGTATTTT
CDR3 protein: CSAPSGRGDTQYF
V gene: TRBV20-1
D gene: TRBD2
clone size: NA
J gene: TRBJ2-3

CDR3 DNA: TGTGCCAGCAGTTTACTTCCCGGGGGGATTTACAATGAGCAGTTCTTC
CDR3 protein: CASSLLPGGIYNEQFF
V gene: TRBV12-3/TRBV12-4
D gene: TRBD2
clone size: few
J gene: TRBJ2-1

CDR3 DNA: TGTGCCAGCAGCTTGGATCTTTTCCAAGAGACCCAGTACTTC
CDR3 protein: CASSLDLFQETQYF
V gene: TRBV5-5
D gene: NA
clone size: NA
J gene: TRBJ2-5

CDR3 DNA: TGCGCCAGCAGCCAATACAATGAGCAGTTCTTC
CDR3 protein: CASSQYNEQFF
V gene: TRBV4-1
D gene: NA
clone size: many
J gene: TRBJ2-1

CDR3 DNA: TGCGCCAGCAGCTTGGCAGGGGTAGGAGGCTACACCTTC
CDR3 protein: CASSLAGVGGYTF
V gene: TRBV5-1
D gene: NA
clone size: NA
J gene: TRBJ1-2

CDR3 DNA: TGTGCCAGCAGCTTAAGTACAGGGAAAGAGAGCTACACCTTC
CDR3 protein: CASSLSTGKESYTF
V gene: TRBV7-2
D gene: NA
clone size: NA
J gene: TRBJ1-2

CDR3 DNA: TGTGCCATCAGTGCCCAGGGGTACGAGCAGTACTTC
CDR3 protein: CAISAQGYEQYF
V gene: TRBV10-3
D gene: NA
clone size: few
J gene: TRBJ2-7

CDR3 DNA: TGCGCCAGCAGCTTGCCTAGCGGGAATGAGCAGTTCTTC
CDR3 protein: CASSLPSGNEQFF
V gene: TRBV5-1
D gene: TRBD2
clone size: few
J gene: TRBJ2-1

CDR3 DNA: TGTGCCAGCAGCCTCCATCAGGGCGTGAACACTGAAGCTTTCTTT
CDR3 protein: CASSLHQGVNTEAFF
V gene: TRBV14
D gene: NA
clone size: many
J gene: TRBJ1-1

CDR3 DNA: TGTGCCAGCAGTGCCCTAGAGACCCAGTACTTC
CDR3 protein: CASSALETQYF
V gene: TRBV6-6
D gene: NA
clone size: NA
J gene: TRBJ2-5

CDR3 DNA: TGCAGTGCTAGAGCGGCCATGCCCTTCAATTCACCCCTCCACTTT
CDR3 protein: CSARAAMPFNSPLHF
V gene: TRBV20-1
D gene: NA
clone size: NA
J gene: TRBJ1-6

CDR3 DNA: TGCGCCAGCAGCGCGGGATTACTAGCGGGAGCTGTGAACACCGGGGAGCTGTTTTTT
CDR3 protein: CASSAGLLAGAVNTGELFF
V gene: TRBV5-1
D gene: TRBD2
clone size: few
J gene: TRBJ2-2

CDR3 DNA: TGTGCCAGCAGCTCCTCTAACACAGATACGCAGTATTTT
CDR3 protein: CASSSSNTDTQYF
V gene: TRBV6-5
D gene: NA
clone size: NA
J gene: TRBJ2-3

CDR3 DNA: TGTGCCATCAGTGCGGGGGGGACTAGCGGGAGCGCAGATACGCAGTATTTT
CDR3 protein: CAISAGGTSGSADTQYF
V gene: TRBV10-3
D gene: TRBD2
clone size: NA
J gene: TRBJ2-3